Included here is one T cell receptor (beta chain) sequence, with context. Its antigen is unknown. The sample originates from a study of T cells in Graves' hyperthyroidism and ophthalmopathy. It was uncontrolled infection, other autoimmune disease, pregnancy or lactation that excluded patients. Clinical symptoms, serum thyroxine, TRAb, thyroid ultrasound and orbital computed tomography informed diagnoses. General study points: Expanded thyroid clonotypes (above 0.001) were mostly also found in blood. The model identified upcoming ophthalmopathy a median about 7.1 months ahead of onset.

Using RNA transcripts as the source, TCR beta CDR3 regions were amplified. An initial round of RT-PCR targeting the TCR CDR3 relied on the HTBI primer set. One entry per CDR3 protein results from TCRdb running MiXCR on the multiplex PCR reads. Here the sample spans roughly 510,000 distinct CDR3 sequences, roughly 45% being singletons. Between the trimmed V and J ends, which lost 5 bases and 5 bases, there was a span of 18 bases. Germline CDR1 is SGHVS and CDR2 is FQNEAQ. CDR3 length: 15 residues. The chain couples TRBV7-8 to TRBJ2-5, with D unclear. Sequenced input: peripheral blood or thyroid tissue (not recorded which). This TCR was recovered from an adult woman with Graves' disease, either hyperthyroidism or ophthalmopathy (not recorded which). The CDR3 sequence is CASSRSVGLGETQYF. The CDR3 region has the DNA TGTGCCAGCAGCCGAAGCGTTGGTCTTGGGGAGACCCAGTACTTC.